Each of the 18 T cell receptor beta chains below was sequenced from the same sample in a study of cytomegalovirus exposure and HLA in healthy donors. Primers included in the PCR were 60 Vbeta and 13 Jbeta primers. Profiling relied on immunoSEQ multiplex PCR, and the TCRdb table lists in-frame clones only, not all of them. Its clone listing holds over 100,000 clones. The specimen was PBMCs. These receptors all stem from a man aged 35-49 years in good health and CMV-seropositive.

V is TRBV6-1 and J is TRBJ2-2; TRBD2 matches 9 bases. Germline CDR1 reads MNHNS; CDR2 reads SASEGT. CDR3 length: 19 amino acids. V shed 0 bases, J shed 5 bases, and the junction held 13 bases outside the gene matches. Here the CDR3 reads CASSEAPIGLAGRTGELFF. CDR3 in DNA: TGTGCCAGCAGTGAAGCGCCCATCGGGCTAGCGGGAAGAACCGGGGAGCTGTTTTTT.

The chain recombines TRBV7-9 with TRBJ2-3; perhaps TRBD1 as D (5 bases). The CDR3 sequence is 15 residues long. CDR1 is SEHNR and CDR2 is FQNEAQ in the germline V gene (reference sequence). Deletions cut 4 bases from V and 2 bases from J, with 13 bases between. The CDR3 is CASSYAGLNTDTQYF. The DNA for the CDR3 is TGTGCCAGCAGCTACGCAGGGTTAAACACAGATACGCAGTATTTT.

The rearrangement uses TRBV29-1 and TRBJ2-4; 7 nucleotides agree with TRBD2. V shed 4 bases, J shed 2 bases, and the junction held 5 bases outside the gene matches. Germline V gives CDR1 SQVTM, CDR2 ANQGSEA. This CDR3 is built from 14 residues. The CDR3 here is CSVVSAGTKNIQYF. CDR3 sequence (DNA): TGCAGCGTTGTCTCAGCGGGAACCAAAAACATTCAGTACTTC.

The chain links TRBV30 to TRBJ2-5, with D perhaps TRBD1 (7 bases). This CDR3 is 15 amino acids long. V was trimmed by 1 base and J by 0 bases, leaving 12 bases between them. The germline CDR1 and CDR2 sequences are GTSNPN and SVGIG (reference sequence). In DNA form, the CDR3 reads TGTGCCTGGAGTGGCGGGACAGCCTACCAAGAGACCCAGTACTTC. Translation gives CAWSGGTAYQETQYF. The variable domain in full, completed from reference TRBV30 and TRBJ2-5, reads SQTIHQWPATLVQPVGSPLSLECTVEGTSNPNLYWYRQAAGRGLQLLFYSVGIGQISSEVPQNLSASRPQDRQFILSSKKLLLSDSGFYLCAWSGGTAYQETQYFGPGTRLLVL.

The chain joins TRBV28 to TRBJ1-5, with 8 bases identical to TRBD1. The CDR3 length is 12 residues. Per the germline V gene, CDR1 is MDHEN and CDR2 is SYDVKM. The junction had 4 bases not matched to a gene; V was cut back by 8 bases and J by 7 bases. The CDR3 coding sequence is TGTGCCAGCGGGACAGGTGTCCAGCCCCAGCATTTT. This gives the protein CASGTGVQPQHF.

This CDR3 reads CASSPTAGGNYEQYF. CDR3 in DNA: TGTGCCAGCAGCCCCACAGCGGGAGGAAACTACGAGCAGTACTTC. The chain carries TRBV5-6 and TRBJ2-5; 9 bases fit TRBD2. Near its end, the DNA agrees better with TRBJ2-7, so the J call may be wrong. The length of the CDR3 is 15 residues. CDR1 is SGHDT, CDR2 YYEEEE, per germline.

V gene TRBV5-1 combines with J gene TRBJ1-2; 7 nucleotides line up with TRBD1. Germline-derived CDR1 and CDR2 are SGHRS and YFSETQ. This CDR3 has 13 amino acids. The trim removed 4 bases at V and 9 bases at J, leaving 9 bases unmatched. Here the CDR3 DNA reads TGCGCCAGCAGCGAGACAGGGTTTAGGAGCTACACCTTC. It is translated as CASSETGFRSYTF.

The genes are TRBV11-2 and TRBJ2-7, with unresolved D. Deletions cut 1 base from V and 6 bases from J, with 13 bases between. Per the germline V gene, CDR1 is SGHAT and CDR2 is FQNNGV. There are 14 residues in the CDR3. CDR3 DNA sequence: TGTGCCAGCAGCTTAGTCCGAGCGCTGGGCGAGCAGTACTTC. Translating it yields CASSLVRALGEQYF.

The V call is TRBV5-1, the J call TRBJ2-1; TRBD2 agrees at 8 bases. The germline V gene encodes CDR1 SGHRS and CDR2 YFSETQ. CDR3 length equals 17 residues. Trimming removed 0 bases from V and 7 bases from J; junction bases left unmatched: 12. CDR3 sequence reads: CASSLAGTFAGGNEQFF. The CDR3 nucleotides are TGCGCCAGCAGCTTGGCAGGGACTTTTGCGGGAGGAAATGAGCAGTTCTTC.

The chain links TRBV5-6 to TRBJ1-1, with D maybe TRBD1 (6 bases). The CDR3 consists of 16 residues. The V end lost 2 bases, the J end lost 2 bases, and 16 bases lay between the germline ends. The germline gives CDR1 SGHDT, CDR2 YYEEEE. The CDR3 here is CASSFFATGTNTEAFF. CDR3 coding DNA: TGTGCCAGCAGCTTCTTCGCGACAGGAACAAACACTGAAGCTTTCTTT. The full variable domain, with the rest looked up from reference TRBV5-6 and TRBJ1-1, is DAGVTQSPTHLIKTRGQQVTLRCSPKSGHDTVSWYQQALGQGPQFIFQYYEEEERQRGNFPDRFSGHQFPNYSSELNVNALLLGDSALYLCASSFFATGTNTEAFFGQGTRLTVV.

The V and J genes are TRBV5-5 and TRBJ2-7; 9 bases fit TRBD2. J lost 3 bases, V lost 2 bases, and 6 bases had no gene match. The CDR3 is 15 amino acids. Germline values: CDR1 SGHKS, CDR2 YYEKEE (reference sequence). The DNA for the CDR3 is TGTGCCAGCAGCTTCTCGAGCGGGAGGCTCTACGAGCAGTACTTC. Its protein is CASSFSSGRLYEQYF.

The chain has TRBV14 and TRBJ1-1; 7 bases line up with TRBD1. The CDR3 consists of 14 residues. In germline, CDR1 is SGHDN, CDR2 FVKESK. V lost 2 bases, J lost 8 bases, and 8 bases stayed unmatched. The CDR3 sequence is CASSQTPGTEEAFF. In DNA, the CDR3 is TGTGCCAGCAGCCAAACCCCCGGGACAGAAGAAGCTTTCTTT.

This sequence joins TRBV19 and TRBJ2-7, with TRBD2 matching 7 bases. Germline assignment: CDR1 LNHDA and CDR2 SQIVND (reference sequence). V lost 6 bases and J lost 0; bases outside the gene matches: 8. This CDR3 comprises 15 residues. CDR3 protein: CASSPFLAASYEQYF. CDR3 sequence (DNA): TGTGCCAGTAGCCCTTTCCTAGCGGCCTCCTACGAGCAGTACTTC.

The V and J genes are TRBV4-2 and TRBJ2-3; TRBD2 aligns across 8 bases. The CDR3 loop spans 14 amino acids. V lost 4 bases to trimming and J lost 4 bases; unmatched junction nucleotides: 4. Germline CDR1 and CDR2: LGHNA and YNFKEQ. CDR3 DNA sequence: TGTGCCAGCAGCCTAGAGCGGGAGTCAGATACGCAGTATTTT. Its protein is CASSLERESDTQYF.

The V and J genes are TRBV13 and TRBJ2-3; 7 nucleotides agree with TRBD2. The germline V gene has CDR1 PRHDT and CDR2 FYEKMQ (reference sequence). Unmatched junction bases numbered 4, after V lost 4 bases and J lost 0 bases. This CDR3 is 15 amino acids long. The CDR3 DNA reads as TGTGCCAGCAGCTCCTCTAGCGGAAGCACAGATACGCAGTATTTT. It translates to CASSSSSGSTDTQYF.

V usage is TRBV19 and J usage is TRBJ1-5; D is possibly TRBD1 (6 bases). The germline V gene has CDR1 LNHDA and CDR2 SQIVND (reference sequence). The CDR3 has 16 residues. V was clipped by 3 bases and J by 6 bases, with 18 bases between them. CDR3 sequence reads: CASSIGARGVSQPQHF. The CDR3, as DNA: TGTGCCAGTAGTATTGGCGCCAGGGGAGTGAGTCAGCCCCAGCATTTT.

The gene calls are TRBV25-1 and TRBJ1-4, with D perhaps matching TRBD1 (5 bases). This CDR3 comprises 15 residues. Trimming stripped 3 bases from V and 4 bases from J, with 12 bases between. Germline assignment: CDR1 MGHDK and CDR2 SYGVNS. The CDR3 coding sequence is TGTGCCAGCAGTGACTCCAGACAGTTTAATGAAAAACTGTTTTTT. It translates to CASSDSRQFNEKLFF. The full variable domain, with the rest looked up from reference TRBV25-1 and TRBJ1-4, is EADIYQTPRYLVIGTGKKITLECSQTMGHDKMYWYQQDPGMELHLIHYSYGVNSTEKGDLSSESTVSRIRTEHFPLTLESARPSHTSQYLCASSDSRQFNEKLFFGSGTQLSVL.

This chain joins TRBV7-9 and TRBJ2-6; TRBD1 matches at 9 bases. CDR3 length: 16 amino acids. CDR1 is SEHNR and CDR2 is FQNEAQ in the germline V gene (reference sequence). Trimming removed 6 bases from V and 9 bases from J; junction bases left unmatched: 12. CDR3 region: CASSFPPGQGGNVLTF. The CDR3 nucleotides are TGTGCCAGCAGTTTTCCCCCGGGACAGGGAGGCAACGTCCTGACTTTC.